This record looks at one T cell receptor beta chain sequence and its context. No cognate antigen has been identified for it. No base qualities exist here, and no much larger clone lies one base off it. These data come from a study of T-cell reconstitution after alpha-beta-depleted transplantation in children (dated by TCRdb to between 2015 and 2016). A note on the overall study: T-cell immune reconstitution after TCRalphabeta/CD19-depleted allogeneic hematopoietic cell transplantation in children was quantitatively tracked in the study by means of TCR repertoire profiling.

Libraries were built with PCR. The sample was run on an Illumina HiSeq 2500. To normalize quantification of the TCRbeta repertoire, the TCR libraries were built with molecular barcoding that relied on unique molecular identifiers. The raw public data were reprocessed by TCRdb itself: fastp quality trimming at Q25, MiXCR clonotype calling, in-frame beta chains only. Entries that share a CDR3 protein sequence are merged under the most common genes and DNA. This sample holds 500,000 or so distinct CDR3 sequences; around a third were observed only once. The ten largest clones capture less than 2.5% of the sample. The CDR3 contains 15 residues, cysteine and phenylalanine counted. Only CDR3 DNA is held: 45 bases, read in frame from base 1. V is cut back by 4 bases and J by 3 bases, with 5 bases in the junction unmatched. CDR1 and CDR2, per the germline V gene, are MNHEY and SVGAGI.

The sequence was obtained from a human donor who donated a stem cell graft to a child with aplastic anemia. The sequence links TRBV6-5 to TRBJ2-7, with TRBD2 matching 11 junction bases. The material sequenced was PBMCs from the stem cell graft donor, taken from the stem cell graft. The CDR3 reads as follows: CASSSLAGGHYEQYF. The DNA sequence is given as TGTGCCAGCAGTTCTCTAGCGGGAGGCCACTACGAGCAGTACTTC.